This passage covers 11 T cell receptor beta chains from one sample sequenced in a study of T cell repertoires in cytomegalovirus infection. A single record per CDR3 protein comes from TCRdb applying MiXCR to the reads. The sample lists approximately 500,000 distinct CDR3 sequences, around 11% seen once, with roughly a tenth in the top ten. The sample was PBMCs. These receptors were taken from a human donor in good health (CMV status not recorded). Some clones in this sample may be carry-over from other donors' samples.

This clonotype was seen at least ten times. The chain couples TRBV19 to TRBJ1-5; the D gene is possibly TRBD1 (5 bases). The CDR3 is made up of 13 amino acids. The V and J ends lost 5 bases and 6 bases respectively, with 11 bases between them. The germline CDR1 and CDR2 sequences are LNHDA and SQIVND (reference sequence). The CDR3 nucleotides read TGTGCCAGTAGTGGGGGAAAGAGTCAGCCCCAGCATTTT. Amino acids: CASSGGKSQPQHF.

The table lists this clonotype with many counts. The genes are TRBV28 and TRBJ2-2; no clear D. V was shortened by 7 bases and J by 9 bases, with 12 bases between the two germline ends. The CDR3 runs 12 residues. Germline lookup yields CDR1 MDHEN and CDR2 SYDVKM. The CDR3 nucleotides read TGTGCCAGCACCGGCCTGAACCGGGAGCTGTTTTTT. Translation: CASTGLNRELFF.

This clonotype came up many times. The chain recombines TRBV2 with TRBJ1-1; D not resolved. CDR3 size: 14 residues. The germline V gene has CDR1 SNHLY and CDR2 FYNNEI. V lost 8 bases and J lost 3, with 16 bases in between. The chain's CDR3 is CASFEGFRDTEAFF. In DNA form, the CDR3 reads TGTGCCAGCTTTGAGGGCTTCCGAGACACTGAAGCTTTCTTT.

This clonotype was counted a few times. The rearrangement uses TRBV18 and TRBJ2-2, with D hard to call. V dropped 3 bases and J dropped 5 bases, with 10 bases sitting between them. The CDR3 extends over 14 amino acids. The germline V gene has CDR1 KGHSH and CDR2 LQKENI. For the CDR3, the DNA is TGTGCCAGCTCACCCCCGGTGAATACCGGGGAGCTGTTTTTT. Residues: CASSPPVNTGELFF.

This clonotype was detected ten times or more. J is TRBJ2-3 and V is TRBV7-2, with 11 nucleotides matching TRBD2. The ends lost 4 bases at V and 4 bases at J; junction bases unmatched: 4. Germline-derived CDR1 and CDR2 are SGHTA and FQGNSA. The length of the CDR3 is 15 residues. CDR3 nucleotides: TGTGCCAGCAGCTCCACTAGCGGGGGCGCAGATACGCAGTATTTT. Residues: CASSSTSGGADTQYF. Using reference TRBV7-2 and TRBJ2-3 for the parts outside the CDR3, the full variable domain is GAGVSQSPSNKVTEKGKDVELRCDPISGHTALYWYRQSLGQGLEFLIYFQGNSAPDKSGLPSDRFSAERTGGSVSTLTIQRTQQEDSAVYLCASSSTSGGADTQYFGPGTRLTVL.

This clonotype has only a few counts. The rearrangement joins TRBV20-1 to TRBJ2-1; 10 bases are shared with TRBD2. The length of the CDR3 is 17 residues. After removal of 4 bases from V and 5 bases from J, the junction contained 14 bases not matched to a gene. Germline CDR1 and CDR2: DFQATT and SNEGSKA (reference sequence). In DNA form, the CDR3 reads TGCAGTGCTAATGGGGGGCCTAGCGGGAGTAGGGACAATGAGCAGTTCTTC. This encodes CSANGGPSGSRDNEQFF.

This clonotype was detected many times. The chain combines TRBV7-6 with TRBJ2-7, with D perhaps TRBD1 (6 bases). Trimming shortened V by 5 bases and J by 2 bases, and 13 bases separated the two germline ends. CDR3 length: 14 amino acids. In germline, CDR1 is SGHVS, CDR2 FNYEAQ. CDR3 bases: TGTGCCAGCAGCCCAAGGACAGAACCCTACGAGCAGTACTTC. Its translation: CASSPRTEPYEQYF.

At least ten counts were recorded for this clonotype. This chain links TRBV7-8 with TRBJ1-6; D gene uncertain. Trimming stripped 6 bases from V and 7 bases from J, with 16 bases between. The CDR3 runs 15 residues. Germline V gene lookup returns CDR1 SGHVS and CDR2 FQNEAQ. The CDR3 sequence: CASSTEGSRNSPLHF. DNA of the CDR3: TGTGCCAGCAGTACCGAGGGCTCACGGAATTCACCCCTCCACTTT. Complete variable domain (other parts from reference TRBV7-8 and TRBJ1-6): GAGVSQSPRYKVAKRGQDVALRCDPISGHVSLFWYQQALGQGPEFLTYFQNEAQLDKSGLPSDRFFAERPEGSVSTLKIQRTQQEDSAVYLCASSTEGSRNSPLHFGNGTRLTVT.

This clonotype was seen many times. The chain carries TRBV28 and TRBJ2-1; 10 nucleotides line up with TRBD2. This CDR3 spans 16 amino acids. CDR1 and CDR2 (germline): MDHEN, SYDVKM. The junction had 10 bases not matched to a gene; V was cut back by 8 bases and J by 3 bases. This CDR3 is CASFPPGLAIYNEQFF. The CDR3 bases are TGTGCCAGCTTCCCCCCGGGACTAGCGATCTACAATGAGCAGTTCTTC.

This clonotype was seen ten or more times. The chain uses TRBV7-9 and TRBJ2-7; D ambiguous. The V and J ends lost 5 bases and 0 bases respectively, with 8 bases between them. The CDR3 totals 13 residues. Germline CDR1 and CDR2: SEHNR and FQNEAQ (reference sequence). The CDR3 nucleotides are TGTGCCAGCAGCATGCCAGCCTCCTACGAGCAGTACTTC. It specifies CASSMPASYEQYF.

The chain couples TRBV3-1 to TRBJ2-3, with D perhaps TRBD1 (5 bases). The CDR3 contains 12 residues. Per the germline V gene, CDR1 is LGHDT and CDR2 is YNNKEL (reference sequence). V lost 0 bases, J lost 8 bases, and 6 bases lay in between. The CDR3 region is CASSQDGATQYF. The CDR3 nucleotides are TGTGCCAGCAGCCAAGATGGGGCTACGCAGTATTTT.